This T cell receptor (beta chain) was identified in a study of early T cells in non-severe SARS-CoV-2 infection. On the study more broadly: The authors sequenced bulk RNA from unsorted whole blood, leaving chains unpaired.

The CDR3 contains 15 residues. Trimming cost V 5 bases and J 4 bases; bases outside gene matches: 7. Germline V CDR1 and CDR2: SGHTA, FQGNSA. Molecules of cDNA were individually given unique molecular identifiers that were attached to them. TCRdb processed the 5' RACE reads anew with MiXCR; each CDR3 protein has one entry. Seen here are 86,000 or so distinct CDR3 sequences, about 6.5% observed once, and the top ten hold 7.8%. This TCR came from an adult who was a healthcare worker with PCR-confirmed SARS-CoV-2 infection or an uninfected control (not recorded which). Material: whole blood. V is TRBV7-2 and J is TRBJ2-7; 11 bases agree with TRBD2. CDR3 sequence: CASSEPGLAAYEQYF. DNA of the CDR3: TGTGCCAGCAGCGAGCCGGGACTAGCGGCTTACGAGCAGTACTTC.